The 14 T cell receptor beta chains below come from one sample, sequenced in a study of cytomegalovirus exposure and HLA in healthy donors. The PCR ran on 60 Vbeta and 13 Jbeta primers. This table comes from immunoSEQ multiplex PCR, and its TCRdb copy is limited to in-frame clones, with some not included. The repertoire includes tens of thousands of clones, approximately 71% of them detected once, and approximately 7.6% sits in the top ten. Sequencing was carried out using PBMCs. The receptors come from a man between 60 and 75 years old in good health and CMV-seropositive.

This CDR3 is CASSLYLGASGNTIYF. CDR3 nucleotide sequence: TGCGCCAGCAGCTTGTACTTGGGGGCCTCTGGAAACACCATATATTTT. V gene TRBV5-1 combines with J gene TRBJ1-3, with a possible D match to TRBD1 (6 bases). Germline assignment: CDR1 SGHRS and CDR2 YFSETQ. The CDR3 runs 16 residues. With 1 base removed from V and 0 bases from J, the gap between germline ends came to 11 bases.

The rearrangement joins TRBV6-5 to TRBJ2-1, with TRBD1 identical over 12 bases. The CDR3 spans 14 residues. Germline-derived CDR1 and CDR2 are MNHEY and SVGAGI. Trimming took 10 bases from V and 7 from J; bases not matched to a gene: 8. This CDR3 is CATLRDRGLNEQFF. CDR3 DNA sequence: TGTGCCACTCTGCGGGACAGGGGGCTTAATGAGCAGTTCTTC.

The chain recombines TRBV5-1 with TRBJ2-7; perhaps TRBD1 as D (8 bases). The CDR3 has 15 amino acids. The V gene's germline CDR1 is SGHRS and CDR2 YFSETQ. V shed 3 bases and J shed 3 bases, with 16 bases lying between them. For the CDR3, the DNA is TGCGCCAGCAGCTCGGGAGGACAGGGCGTCTACGAGCAGTACTTC. Protein product: CASSSGGQGVYEQYF.

The chain joins TRBV2 to TRBJ1-6; no clear D gene. Trimming shortened V by 2 bases and J by 0 bases, and 17 bases separated the two germline ends. The CDR3 covers 19 residues. Germline CDR1 is SNHLY and CDR2 is FYNNEI. This CDR3 reads CASSESAGSKFSYNSPLHF. The CDR3 DNA follows: TGTGCCAGCAGTGAAAGTGCGGGGTCGAAATTCTCCTATAATTCACCCCTCCACTTT.

The CDR3 DNA sequence: TGTGCCAGCAGCTTAGTCTCAGGGATTAACACTGAAGCTTTCTTT. It yields the protein CASSLVSGINTEAFF. This rearrangement joins TRBV5-4 to TRBJ1-1; possible D gene TRBD1, 5 bases. This CDR3 is built from 15 residues. V was clipped by 2 bases and J by 2 bases, with 13 bases between them. Germline CDR1 reads SGHNT; CDR2 reads YYREEE (reference sequence).

This chain connects TRBV5-5 to TRBJ1-2; D is possibly TRBD1 (5 bases). The V gene lost 4 bases and the J gene lost 8 bases, with 24 bases spanning the gap. The CDR3 totals 16 residues. Germline CDR1 is SGHKS and CDR2 is YYEKEE (reference sequence). The CDR3 spells CASSTRDGTMWVGYTF. The CDR3 DNA sequence: TGTGCCAGCAGCACCCGGGACGGGACTATGTGGGTAGGCTACACCTTC. Full variable domain (remainder filled in from reference TRBV5-5 and TRBJ1-2): DAGVTQSPTHLIKTRGQQVTLRCSPISGHKSVSWYQQVLGQGPQFIFQYYEKEERGRGNFPDRFSARQFPNYSSELNVNALLLGDSALYLCASSTRDGTMWVGYTFGSGTRLTVV.

This chain uses TRBV19 with TRBJ2-7; 9 bases map to TRBD1. The germline CDR1 and CDR2 sequences are LNHDA and SQIVND (reference sequence). The CDR3 totals 16 residues. After removal of 5 bases from V and 0 bases from J, the junction contained 8 bases not matched to a gene. CDR3 residues: CASSSGPGQGSYEQYF. CDR3 sequence (DNA): TGTGCCAGTAGTTCTGGACCGGGACAGGGCTCCTACGAGCAGTACTTC.

This chain joins TRBV27 and TRBJ1-2; D not resolved. Trimming took 4 bases from V and 5 from J, leaving 11 bases between them. CDR1 MNHEY and CDR2 SMNVEV come from the germline V gene (reference sequence). The CDR3 totals 13 residues. The CDR3 coding sequence is TGTGCCAGCAGTTATGATAACGGGTATGGCTACACCTTC. Residues: CASSYDNGYGYTF.

This clone was counted a single time. V and J are TRBV6-6 and TRBJ2-5; a weak D match, TRBD2 (6 bases). The germline V and J ends were trimmed by 0 bases and 5 bases, with 13 bases remaining between them. The CDR3 covers 15 residues. Germline V gives CDR1 MNHNY, CDR2 SVGAGI (reference sequence). In DNA form, the CDR3 reads TGTGCCAGCAGTTACTCCGGGACTGCTAAGGAGACCCAGTACTTC. Translated, it gives CASSYSGTAKETQYF.

This clone has a handful of counts. The chain employs TRBV7-2 and TRBJ1-1, with D possibly matching TRBD1 (5 bases). Germline CDR1 is SGHTA and CDR2 is FQGNSA. This CDR3 contains 17 residues. Trimming cost V 1 base and J 3 bases, with 18 bases left between them. The DNA of the CDR3 is TGTGCCAGCAGCTTAGGCCAGGGTCCCTTTGGAGACACTGAAGCTTTCTTT. This translates into CASSLGQGPFGDTEAFF.

This sequence joins TRBV6-6 and TRBJ2-1; D might be TRBD2 (5 bases). This CDR3 has 12 amino acids. The V end lost 8 bases, the J end lost 1 base, and 6 bases lay between the germline ends. From germline, CDR1 is MNHNY and CDR2 SVGAGI (reference sequence). The CDR3 loop reads CASEGSYNEQFF. CDR3 DNA sequence: TGTGCCAGCGAGGGTTCCTACAATGAGCAGTTCTTC.

The genes are TRBV5-1 and TRBJ1-2; 7 bases map to TRBD1. V shed 4 bases and J 8 bases; nucleotides not matched to a gene: 8. Germline V gene lookup returns CDR1 SGHRS and CDR2 YFSETQ. The CDR3 has 13 residues. The DNA of the CDR3 is TGCGCCAGCAGCCGGGAGGGGGCGCAAGGCTACACCTTC. Translating gives CASSREGAQGYTF.

The chain has TRBV19 and TRBJ2-3, with D perhaps TRBD2 (5 bases). Germline CDR1 reads LNHDA; CDR2 reads SQIVND (reference sequence). The V gene lost 1 base and the J gene lost 2 bases, with 16 bases spanning the gap. The length of the CDR3 is 17 residues. CDR3 residues: CASSIGVAAASTDTQYF. In nucleotides, the CDR3 is TGTGCCAGTAGTATAGGGGTAGCAGCGGCCTCCACAGATACGCAGTATTTT.

This chain links TRBV16 with TRBJ1-5; D uncertain. Trimming removed 4 bases at V and 10 bases at J, with 14 bases between. Germline V lookup: CDR1 KGHSY, CDR2 FQNENV. This CDR3 is 13 amino acids long. CDR3 coding DNA: TGTGCCAGCAGCCCCGTTCGAGGGTCTCCCCAGCATTTT. Its translation is CASSPVRGSPQHF.